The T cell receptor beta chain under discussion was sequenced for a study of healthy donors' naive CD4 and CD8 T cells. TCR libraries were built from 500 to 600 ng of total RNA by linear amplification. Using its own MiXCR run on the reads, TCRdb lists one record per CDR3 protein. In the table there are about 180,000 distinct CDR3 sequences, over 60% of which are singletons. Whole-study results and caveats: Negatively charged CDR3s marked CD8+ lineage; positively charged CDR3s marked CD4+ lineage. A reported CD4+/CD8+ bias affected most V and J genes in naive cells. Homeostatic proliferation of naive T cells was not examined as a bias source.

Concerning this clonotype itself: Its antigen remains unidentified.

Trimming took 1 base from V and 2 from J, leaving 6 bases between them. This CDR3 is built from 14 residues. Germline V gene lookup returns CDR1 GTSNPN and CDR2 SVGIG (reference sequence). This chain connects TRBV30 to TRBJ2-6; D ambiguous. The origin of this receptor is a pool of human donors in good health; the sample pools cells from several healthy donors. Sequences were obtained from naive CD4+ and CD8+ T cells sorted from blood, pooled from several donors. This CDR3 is CAWSAPTGANVLTF. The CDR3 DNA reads TGTGCCTGGAGTGCACCAACTGGGGCCAACGTCCTGACTTTC.